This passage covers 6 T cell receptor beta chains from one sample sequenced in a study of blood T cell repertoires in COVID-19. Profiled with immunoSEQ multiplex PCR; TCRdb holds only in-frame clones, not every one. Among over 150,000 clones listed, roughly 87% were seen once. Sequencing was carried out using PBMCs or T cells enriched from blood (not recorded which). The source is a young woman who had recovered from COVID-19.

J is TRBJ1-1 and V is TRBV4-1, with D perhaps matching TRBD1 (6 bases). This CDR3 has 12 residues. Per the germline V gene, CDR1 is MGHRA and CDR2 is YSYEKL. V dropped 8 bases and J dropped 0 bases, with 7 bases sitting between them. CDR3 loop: CASGTMNTEAFF. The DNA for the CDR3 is TGCGCCAGCGGGACAATGAACACTGAAGCTTTCTTT.

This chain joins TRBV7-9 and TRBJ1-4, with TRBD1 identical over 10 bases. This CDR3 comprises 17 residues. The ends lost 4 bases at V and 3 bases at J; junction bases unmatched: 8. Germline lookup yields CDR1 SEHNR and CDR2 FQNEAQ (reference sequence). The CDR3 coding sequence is TGTGCCAGCAGCTCTCCGGGACAGGGGATGTCTAATGAAAAACTGTTTTTT. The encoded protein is CASSSPGQGMSNEKLFF. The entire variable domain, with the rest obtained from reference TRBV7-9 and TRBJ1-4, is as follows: DTGVSQNPRHKITKRGQNVTFRCDPISEHNRLYWYRQTLGQGPEFLTYFQNEAQLEKSRLLSDRFSAERPKGSFSTLEIQRTEQGDSAMYLCASSSPGQGMSNEKLFFGSGTQLSVL.

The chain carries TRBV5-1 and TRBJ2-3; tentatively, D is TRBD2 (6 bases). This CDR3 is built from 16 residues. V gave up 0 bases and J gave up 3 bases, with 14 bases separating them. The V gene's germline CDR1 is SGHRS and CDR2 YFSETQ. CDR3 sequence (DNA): TGCGCCAGCAGCTTGGCAACCGGGAGTGGGACAGATACGCAGTATTTT. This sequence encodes CASSLATGSGTDTQYF.

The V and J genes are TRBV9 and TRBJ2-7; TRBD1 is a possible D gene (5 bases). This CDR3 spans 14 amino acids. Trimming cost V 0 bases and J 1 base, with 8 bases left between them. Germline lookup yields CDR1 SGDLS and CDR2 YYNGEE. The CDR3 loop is CASSVADSSYEQYF. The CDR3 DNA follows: TGTGCCAGCAGCGTAGCTGACAGTTCCTACGAGCAGTACTTC. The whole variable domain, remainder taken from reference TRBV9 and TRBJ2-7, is DSGVTQTPKHLITATGQRVTLRCSPRSGDLSVYWYQQSLDQGLQFLIQYYNGEERAKGNILERFSAQQFPDLHSELNLSSLELGDSALYFCASSVADSSYEQYFGPGTRLTVT.

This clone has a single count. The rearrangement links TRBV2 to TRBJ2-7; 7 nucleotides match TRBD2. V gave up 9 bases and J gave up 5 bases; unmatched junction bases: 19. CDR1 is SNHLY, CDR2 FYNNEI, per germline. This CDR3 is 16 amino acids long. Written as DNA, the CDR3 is TGTGCCAGTCATGGGGAGGGGATCTTTTCTGGAAACGAGCAGTACTTC. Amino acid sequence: CASHGEGIFSGNEQYF. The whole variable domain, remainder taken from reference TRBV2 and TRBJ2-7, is EPEVTQTPSHQVTQMGQEVILRCVPISNHLYFYWYRQILGQKVEFLVSFYNNEISEKSEIFDDQFSVERPDGSNFTLKIRSTKLEDSAMYFCASHGEGIFSGNEQYFGPGTRLTVT.

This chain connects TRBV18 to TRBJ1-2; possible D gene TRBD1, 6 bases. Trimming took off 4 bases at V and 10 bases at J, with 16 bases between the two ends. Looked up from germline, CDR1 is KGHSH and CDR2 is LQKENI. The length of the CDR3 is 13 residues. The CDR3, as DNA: TGTGCCAGCTCACGAACGGGGGGCTGGAACTACACCTTC. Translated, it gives CASSRTGGWNYTF.